A selection of T cell receptor beta chains follows, all from one sample in a study of blood T cell repertoires in COVID-19. Some clones are missing from TCRdb's copy, which holds only in-frame ones; the method was immunoSEQ multiplex PCR. This table has 200,000 to 300,000 clones, around 89% appearing once. Sequencing was done on a sample of peripheral blood. The receptor source for this set is a woman in her 40s with acute or convalescent COVID-19. The CDR3 runs from the conserved cysteine through the conserved F or W. The order of the fields is V gene, clone size, D gene, J gene, CDR3 DNA, CDR3 protein. The D gene is left open where the match is weak. Size values are once, few and many counts, or a class for expanded clones, and some rows have none.

V: TRBV1
size: .
D: .
J: TRBJ1-5
DNA: TGCACCAGCGAACAGGGGGAGGGCAATCAGCCCCAGCATTTT
CDR3: CTSEQGEGNQPQHF

V: TRBV6-6
size: .
D: .
J: TRBJ1-1
DNA: TGTGCCAGCAGTAATAGGGGGGGGACTGAAGCTTTCTTT
CDR3: CASSNRGGTEAFF

V: TRBV25-1
size: .
D: .
J: TRBJ1-2
DNA: TGTGCCAGCAGTGAGGGAGGGTTCTATGGCTACACCTTC
CDR3: CASSEGGFYGYTF

V: TRBV3-1/TRBV3-2
size: .
D: TRBD2
J: TRBJ2-5
DNA: TGTGCCAGCAGCTACGGACTAGCGGGGGGGGAGGAGACCCAGTACTTC
CDR3: CASSYGLAGGEETQYF

V: TRBV12-3/TRBV12-4
size: .
D: .
J: TRBJ1-2
DNA: TGTGCCAGCAGTTTGGGGGGATTTGGCTACACCTTC
CDR3: CASSLGGFGYTF

V: TRBV4-1
size: .
D: .
J: TRBJ1-2
DNA: TGCGCCAGCAGCCCAAGAATCGGGGTGGATGGCTACACCTTC
CDR3: CASSPRIGVDGYTF

V: TRBV4-1
size: once
D: .
J: TRBJ1-4
DNA: TGCGCCAGCAGCCAAGATGGGGGGGGGCTGTTTGAAAAACTGTTTTTT
CDR3: CASSQDGGGLFEKLFF

V: TRBV19
size: .
D: TRBD1
J: TRBJ1-5
DNA: TGTGCCAGTAGTATCTCAGGACAGGGTCAGCCCCAGCATTTT
CDR3: CASSISGQGQPQHF

V: TRBV6-6
size: .
D: TRBD2
J: TRBJ2-5
DNA: TGTGCCAGCAGCCTCATAGCGGGGGGACGGGAGACCCAGTACTTC
CDR3: CASSLIAGGRETQYF

V: TRBV6-6
size: .
D: .
J: TRBJ1-1
DNA: TGTGCCGGGCGTGGCAGGAACACTGAAGCTTTCTTT
CDR3: CAGRGRNTEAFF

V: TRBV7-8
size: .
D: .
J: TRBJ2-1
DNA: TGTGCCAGCAGCTTAGCATCCGACAGAGTATACAATGAGCAGTTCTTC
CDR3: CASSLASDRVYNEQFF

V: TRBV5-1
size: .
D: .
J: TRBJ1-1
DNA: TGCGCCAGCAGCTTGGGTATGAACACTGAAGCTTTCTTT
CDR3: CASSLGMNTEAFF

V: TRBV21-1
size: .
D: .
J: TRBJ1-5
DNA: TGTGCCAGCAGCAAAAGGAGGGATAGCAATCAGCCCCAGCATTTT
CDR3: CASSKRRDSNQPQHF

V: TRBV5-8
size: .
D: TRBD1
J: TRBJ1-4
DNA: TGTGCCAGCAGCTCGGACAGGGGGCCAGTATGGGCCGAAAAACTGTTTTTT
CDR3: CASSSDRGPVWAEKLFF

V: TRBV10-1
size: .
D: .
J: TRBJ1-3
DNA: TGCGCCAGCAGTGAAGGGGCTTACGTCTCTGGAAACACCATATATTTT
CDR3: CASSEGAYVSGNTIYF

V: TRBV6-1
size: .
D: TRBD1
J: TRBJ1-2
DNA: TGTGCCAGCAGTGACCCGGGACAGGGGATAGCCTCCAACTATGGCTACACCTTC
CDR3: CASSDPGQGIASNYGYTF

V: TRBV5-1
size: .
D: .
J: TRBJ1-6
DNA: TGCGCCAGCAGCTTGGAAGTAGGCAGGGGTTCACCCCTCCACTTT
CDR3: CASSLEVGRGSPLHF

V: TRBV6-6
size: .
D: TRBD1
J: TRBJ1-2
DNA: TGTGCCAGCAGGACCACAGGGGATTGGGATGGCTACACCTTC
CDR3: CASRTTGDWDGYTF

V: TRBV3-1/TRBV3-2
size: .
D: .
J: TRBJ1-2
DNA: TGTGCCAGCAGCCAAGTTAATGGGGGGGCGGGCTACACCTTC
CDR3: CASSQVNGGAGYTF

V: TRBV6-5
size: .
D: TRBD1
J: TRBJ1-4
DNA: TGTGCCAGCAGTTACACGACAGGGGATCATGAAAAACTGTTTTTT
CDR3: CASSYTTGDHEKLFF

V: TRBV24-1
size: .
D: TRBD1
J: TRBJ1-2
DNA: TGTGCCACCAGTGACATAGGACAGGGGTCAGGTGGCTACACCTTC
CDR3: CATSDIGQGSGGYTF

V: TRBV24-1
size: .
D: TRBD1
J: TRBJ1-2
DNA: TGTGCCACCAGTGATTCAGCGAATCAAAACCGGGACAGGGCTGGCTACACCTTC
CDR3: CATSDSANQNRDRAGYTF

V: TRBV5-6
size: .
D: .
J: TRBJ1-2
DNA: TGTGCCAGCAGCTTGGAGCGAGGGGCGGGGAACTTC
CDR3: CASSLERGAGNF

V: TRBV7-8
size: .
D: TRBD1
J: TRBJ1-2
DNA: TGTGCCAGCAATTACGGGACAGTCCCAAGGGGCTATGGCTACACCTTC
CDR3: CASNYGTVPRGYGYTF

V: TRBV25-1
size: .
D: .
J: TRBJ1-2
DNA: TGTGCCAGCAGTGAGCCCGGAGCAGCAAGACTAAACTATGGCTACACCTTC
CDR3: CASSEPGAARLNYGYTF

V: TRBV4-1
size: .
D: .
J: TRBJ1-1
DNA: TGCGCCAGCAGCCAAGAGGGGGGTTGGGGTTTGTCGGCTTTCTTT
CDR3: CASSQEGGWGLSAFF

V: TRBV19
size: .
D: TRBD2
J: TRBJ2-2
DNA: TGTGCCAGTAGTAAAGGACTAGCGGGGGGCCCCGGGGAGCTGTTTTTT
CDR3: CASSKGLAGGPGELFF

V: TRBV10-3
size: .
D: .
J: TRBJ1-5
DNA: TGTGCCATCAGTGATTTCGGGGACACCAATCAGCCCCAGCATTTT
CDR3: CAISDFGDTNQPQHF

V: TRBV5-4
size: .
D: .
J: TRBJ1-1
DNA: TGTGCCAGCAGCTTGGCTGGGGGACTACGAGCTTTCTTT
CDR3: CASSLAGGLRAFF

V: TRBV19
size: .
D: .
J: TRBJ1-3
DNA: TGTGCCAGTAGTATAGATCACAACTCTGGAAACACCATATATTTT
CDR3: CASSIDHNSGNTIYF

V: TRBV10-1
size: .
D: TRBD1
J: TRBJ1-6
DNA: TGCGCCAGCAGTGAGGGGACAGGGAATCCCCTCCACTTT
CDR3: CASSEGTGNPLHF

V: TRBV4-1
size: few
D: TRBD1
J: TRBJ1-2
DNA: TGCGCCAGCAGCCAGGTCGGACAGGTGGCATATGGCTACACCTTC
CDR3: CASSQVGQVAYGYTF

V: TRBV3-1/TRBV3-2
size: few
D: .
J: TRBJ1-2
DNA: TGTGCCAGCAGCCAAGCCGGGGGGGCTAACTATGGCTACACCTTC
CDR3: CASSQAGGANYGYTF

V: TRBV27
size: .
D: TRBD1
J: TRBJ1-1
DNA: TGTGCCAGCAGCCTGACAGGGAGCACTGAAGCTTTCTTT
CDR3: CASSLTGSTEAFF

V: TRBV6-5
size: few
D: TRBD1
J: TRBJ1-5
DNA: TGTGCCAGCAGTCCGGACAGGGGCGGGAATCAGCCCCAGCATTTT
CDR3: CASSPDRGGNQPQHF

V: TRBV7-2
size: .
D: .
J: TRBJ2-2
DNA: TGTGCCAGCAGCTTAGGGGGGGCGAACACCGGGGAGCTGTTTTTT
CDR3: CASSLGGANTGELFF

V: TRBV6-1
size: once
D: TRBD2
J: TRBJ2-3
DNA: TGTGCCAGCAGTGAACGGCGGGGGGAAACAGATACGCAGTATTTT
CDR3: CASSERRGETDTQYF

V: TRBV12-3/TRBV12-4
size: .
D: TRBD2
J: TRBJ2-5
DNA: TGTGCCAGCACCTTGGGGGGGAAAGAGACCCAGTACTTC
CDR3: CASTLGGKETQYF

V: TRBV3-1/TRBV3-2
size: .
D: .
J: TRBJ2-5
DNA: TGTGCCAGCAGCCAAGTGAATAGCCAAGAGACCCAGTACTTC
CDR3: CASSQVNSQETQYF

V: TRBV18
size: .
D: .
J: TRBJ1-1
DNA: TGTGCCAGCTCACCTCAGGGGAACACTGAAGCTTTCTTT
CDR3: CASSPQGNTEAFF

V: TRBV11-1
size: .
D: .
J: TRBJ2-2
DNA: TGTGCCAGCAGCCCCCCTCGACGGAGCGGGGAGCTGTTTTTT
CDR3: CASSPPRRSGELFF

V: TRBV7-2
size: .
D: .
J: TRBJ2-3
DNA: TGTGCCAGCAGCCCCGGGGGGCCCCTCACAGATACGCAGTATTTT
CDR3: CASSPGGPLTDTQYF

V: TRBV24-1
size: .
D: .
J: TRBJ2-2
DNA: TGTGCCACCAGCGGCAGCGCGAACACCGGGGAGCTGTTTTTT
CDR3: CATSGSANTGELFF

V: TRBV24-1
size: .
D: TRBD2
J: TRBJ2-5
DNA: TGTGCCACCAGTGATTTGCAGCGGGGAGGGCTGGAGACCCAGTACTTC
CDR3: CATSDLQRGGLETQYF

V: TRBV7-3
size: .
D: .
J: TRBJ1-1
DNA: TGTGCCAGCAGCTTAACGTTCTACACTGAAGCTTTCTTT
CDR3: CASSLTFYTEAFF

V: TRBV30
size: .
D: .
J: TRBJ1-5
DNA: TGTGCCTGGAGTGTTACGGCAGGGGGCAATCAGCCCCAGCATTTT
CDR3: CAWSVTAGGNQPQHF

V: TRBV29-1
size: .
D: TRBD2
J: TRBJ2-1
DNA: TGCAGCGCCCCTGGGACTAGCGGTTACTTCTACAATGAGCAGTTCTTC
CDR3: CSAPGTSGYFYNEQFF